A single sample gave rise to the 9 T cell receptor beta chains below, sequenced in a study of cytomegalovirus exposure and HLA in healthy donors. PCR amplification relied on 60 Vbeta primers (plus 13 Jbeta primers). The table came from immunoSEQ multiplex PCR; TCRdb's copy has only in-frame clones and leaves some out. The sample yields approximately 190,000 clones, about 85% seen once. The sequenced sample consisted of PBMCs. The receptors derive from a man aged 45-65 years in good health and CMV-seronegative.

This chain links TRBV2 with TRBJ2-7; a weak D match, TRBD1 (6 bases). The CDR3 runs 13 residues. The V and J ends lost 11 bases and 2 bases respectively, with 16 bases between them. Per the germline V gene, CDR1 is SNHLY and CDR2 is FYNNEI. The DNA of the CDR3 is TGTGCCGGTTGCAGGGGATTGACCTACGAGCAGTACTTC. It specifies CAGCRGLTYEQYF.

V is TRBV5-1 and J is TRBJ2-1; tentative D call: TRBD2 (6 bases). This CDR3 is built from 16 residues. Trimming stripped 3 bases from V and 10 bases from J, with 23 bases between. The germline V gene encodes CDR1 SGHRS and CDR2 YFSETQ. The CDR3 region has the DNA TGCGCCAGCAGCTCGTCGGACTACCTCCCTAAGGGGGAGCAGTTCTTC. Translation: CASSSSDYLPKGEQFF.

The chain is built from TRBV6-4 and TRBJ2-3; TRBD1 agrees at 10 bases. CDR1 is MRHNA and CDR2 is SNTAGT in the germline V gene. V shed 6 bases and J 2 bases; nucleotides not matched to a gene: 5. The CDR3 has 15 residues. CDR3 bases: TGTGCCAGCAGCCGCGGGACAGGGGTCACAGATACGCAGTATTTT. This translates into CASSRGTGVTDTQYF.

The genes are TRBV19 and TRBJ1-1; maybe TRBD1 (5 bases). Looked up from germline, CDR1 is LNHDA and CDR2 is SQIVND (reference sequence). Trimming took off 3 bases at V and 4 bases at J, with 12 bases between the two ends. There are 14 residues in the CDR3. CDR3 DNA: TGTGCCAGTAGTATTATTGGGGGGGGCACTGAAGCTTTCTTT. As protein: CASSIIGGGTEAFF.

This chain joins TRBV30 and TRBJ1-1; 7 bases line up with TRBD1. Germline-derived CDR1 and CDR2 are GTSNPN and SVGIG (reference sequence). The CDR3 totals 13 residues. V lost 7 bases, J lost 4 bases, and 9 bases stayed unmatched. CDR3 loop: CAFGGQGGTEAFF. The CDR3 region has the DNA TGTGCCTTTGGGGGGCAGGGGGGCACTGAAGCTTTCTTT.

V and J are TRBV18 and TRBJ1-6; the match to TRBD1 covers 8 bases. Germline CDR1 is KGHSH and CDR2 is LQKENI. The CDR3 is 16 amino acids. With 4 bases clipped from V and 8 bases from J, the junction kept 10 bases outside the gene matches. This CDR3 reads CASSQGQGPNHSPLHF. The CDR3 DNA sequence: TGTGCCAGCTCACAAGGACAGGGCCCCAACCATTCACCCCTCCACTTT.

A note on this clone: This CDR3 is missing its conserved last phenylalanine or tryptophan, likely due to a read error. In nucleotides, the CDR3 is TGTGCCAGCAGCGTTAGAGATGGGAATCGGGGGACAGACAAAAACATTCAGTACCTC. It specifies CASSVRDGNRGTDKNIQYL. This chain uses TRBV9 with TRBJ2-4; possibly TRBD1 for D (7 bases). Germline V gene sequence: CDR1 SGDLS, CDR2 YYNGEE. This CDR3 is 19 amino acids long. Deletions cut 2 bases from V and 3 bases from J, with 24 bases between.

The CDR3 sequence is CASKQLLTEAFF. The CDR3 DNA sequence: TGTGCCAGCAAACAGCTTCTCACTGAAGCTTTCTTT. J is TRBJ1-1 and V is TRBV2; D ambiguous. Germline CDR1 SNHLY, CDR2 FYNNEI. The V gene lost 7 bases and the J gene lost 4 bases, with 10 bases spanning the gap. The CDR3 is 12 amino acids.

This clone is a singleton in its sample. The rearrangement uses TRBV4-1 and TRBJ1-4; 7 bases line up with TRBD1. Germline trimming cut 0 bases from V and 7 bases from J; bases unmatched to any gene: 8. This CDR3 is built from 16 residues. Germline V lookup: CDR1 MGHRA, CDR2 YSYEKL. The CDR3 spells CASSQDINRGGEKLFF. In DNA, the CDR3 is TGCGCCAGCAGCCAAGATATAAACAGGGGAGGTGAAAAACTGTTTTTT.